This TCR beta chain is from a study of human T cells and chemical hapten exposure. Study background: Across its roughly 22 weeks, the study gave patients weekly diphenylcyclopropenone doses to the scalp.

This CDR3 has 15 amino acids. With V trimmed by 6 bases and J by 6 bases, 12 bases remained unmatched. CDR1 MNHNY and CDR2 SVGAGI come from the germline V gene (reference sequence). Time point in this sample: patch test 2, 6 weeks after DPC sensitization. The treatment is: therapeutic diphenylcyclopropenone sensitization with weekly scalp DPC. Each donor was an alopecia patient between 18 and 70 years of age who qualified for DPC. TCRdb called the RACE reads again in MiXCR, with one record for every CDR3 protein. The table shows about 350,000 distinct CDR3 sequences, with 6% to 7% occurring only once.

J is TRBJ1-1 and V is TRBV6-6; TRBD1 aligns across 8 bases. The material sequenced was whole blood, taken in connection with sensitization to the hapten diphenylcyclopropenone (DPC). The clonotype originates from a woman aged 18-29 years with alopecia areata. Some clones in this sample may be carry-over from other donors' samples. The CDR3: CASSLPGQGGAEAFF. CDR3 bases: TGTGCCAGCAGCCTCCCCGGACAGGGCGGCGCTGAAGCTTTCTTT.